One and the same sample provided the 29 T cell receptor beta chains below, sequenced in a study of Ad26.COV2.S vaccination and SARS-CoV-2 variants. Treatment specified: about 20 received Ad26.COV2.S at low or high dose, single or two shots; about 5 received placebo; per-sample allocation not given. Day 63 after the first injection of vaccine or placebo was the sampling time. TCRdb's table, derived via immunoSEQ multiplex PCR, lists solely in-frame clones and lacks some. The sample includes 500,000 or so clones, around 90% seen only once; the top ten take roughly 13%. This sample comprised peripheral blood, obtained in a trial of Ad26.COV2.S vaccine versus placebo. These receptors came from a person between 18 and 65 years old who received the Ad26.COV2.S COVID-19 vaccine or a placebo.

The chain is built from TRBV14 and TRBJ1-2; D unresolved. CDR1 is SGHDN, CDR2 FVKESK, per germline. The CDR3 sequence is 13 residues long. V gave up 6 bases and J gave up 5 bases, with 13 bases separating them. The CDR3 loop reads CASSEGPEYGYTF. In nucleotides, the CDR3 is TGTGCCAGCAGTGAGGGCCCGGAGTATGGCTACACCTTC.

The rearrangement uses TRBV5-5 and TRBJ2-1; D call uncertain. The CDR3 contains 12 residues. Germline V gives CDR1 SGHKS, CDR2 YYEKEE (reference sequence). Trimming left V 1 base short and J 9 bases short, with 8 bases between. DNA for the CDR3: TGTGCCAGCAGCTTGCGGTACGGTGAGCAGTTCTTC. It yields the protein CASSLRYGEQFF.

The chain links TRBV15 to TRBJ2-2, with D unresolved. CDR1 is LNHNV, CDR2 YYDKDF, per germline (reference sequence). This CDR3 region has 15 residues. Trimming removed 0 bases from V and 6 bases from J, with 11 bases in between. CDR3 residues: CATSRDTVGPGELFF. Here the CDR3 DNA reads TGTGCCACCAGCAGAGATACCGTTGGGCCCGGGGAGCTGTTTTTT.

The gene calls are TRBV10-2 and TRBJ1-1; TRBD1 matches 7 bases. There are 14 residues in the CDR3. The junction had 13 bases not matched to a gene; V was cut back by 2 bases and J by 13 bases. Germline-derived CDR1 and CDR2 are WSHSY and SAAADI. This chain's CDR3 is CASSEPDRAPGGFF. CDR3 coding DNA: TGCGCCAGCAGTGAGCCCGACAGGGCCCCCGGTGGTTTCTTT.

The chain couples TRBV5-1 to TRBJ1-4; 7 bases match TRBD1. The CDR3 loop spans 14 amino acids. Germline trimming cut 7 bases from V and 6 bases from J; bases unmatched to any gene: 9. In germline, CDR1 is SGHRS, CDR2 YFSETQ. The CDR3 bases are TGCGCCAGCGCGCCAGGGGGGCGTCATGAAAAACTGTTTTTT. It is translated as CASAPGGRHEKLFF.

The chain is built from TRBV28 and TRBJ2-1, with TRBD1 as a possible D gene (6 bases). V was clipped by 6 bases and J by 5 bases, with 17 bases between them. The CDR3 totals 15 residues. Germline assignment: CDR1 MDHEN and CDR2 SYDVKM. CDR3 amino acids: CASRSRGLRNNEQFF. The CDR3 DNA follows: TGTGCCAGCAGATCGAGGGGGTTGAGGAACAATGAGCAGTTCTTC.

This chain uses TRBV6-5 with TRBJ1-1; D ambiguous. Germline assignment: CDR1 MNHEY and CDR2 SVGAGI. CDR3 length: 14 amino acids. The germline V and J ends were trimmed by 6 bases and 7 bases, with 18 bases remaining between them. In DNA form, the CDR3 reads TGTGCCAGCAGCCGCTCCGGGCTACTGATTGAAGCTTTCTTT. Residues: CASSRSGLLIEAFF.

This clone occurred a few times. Written as DNA, the CDR3 is TGTGCCAGCGGGTTTAATCAGCCCCAGCATTTT. This codes for CASGFNQPQHF. This sequence joins TRBV6-6 and TRBJ1-5; D not certain. V was trimmed by 8 bases and J by 4 bases, leaving 6 bases between them. The germline CDR1 and CDR2 sequences are MNHNY and SVGAGI (reference sequence). The CDR3 runs 11 residues.

This sequence joins TRBV11-3 and TRBJ2-1; no clear D. V was trimmed by 1 base and J by 4 bases, leaving 11 bases between them. Germline-derived CDR1 and CDR2 are SGHNT and YENEEA. The CDR3 runs 15 residues. As DNA, the CDR3 is TGTGCCAGCAGCTTAGGAAGCCAAGGATACAATGAGCAGTTCTTC. It specifies CASSLGSQGYNEQFF.

The J gene is TRBJ2-7, the V gene TRBV30; a possible D gene is TRBD2 (6 bases). Germline CDR1 is GTSNPN and CDR2 is SVGIG (reference sequence). The CDR3 has 16 residues. V lost 5 bases and J 2 bases, leaving 22 bases between the germline ends. CDR3 loop: CAWEWGLGGDTYEQYF. The CDR3 nucleotides are TGTGCCTGGGAGTGGGGTTTGGGAGGAGATACCTACGAGCAGTACTTC. Full variable domain (outside the CDR3, taken from reference TRBV30 and TRBJ2-7): SQTIHQWPATLVQPVGSPLSLECTVEGTSNPNLYWYRQAAGRGLQLLFYSVGIGQISSEVPQNLSASRPQDRQFILSSKKLLLSDSGFYLCAWEWGLGGDTYEQYFGPGTRLTVT.

The rearrangement joins TRBV5-4 to TRBJ1-4; D is ambiguous. CDR3 length: 14 residues. V was cut by 4 bases and J by 6 bases, with 13 bases left in between. Germline CDR1 SGHNT, CDR2 YYREEE (reference sequence). The CDR3 DNA reads as TGTGCCAGCAGCCCCTCCCAGGTGGATGAAAAACTGTTTTTT. As protein: CASSPSQVDEKLFF.

The chain combines TRBV2 with TRBJ2-7, with a possible D match to TRBD1 (6 bases). In germline, CDR1 is SNHLY, CDR2 FYNNEI. There are 13 residues in the CDR3. Trimming shortened V by 6 bases and J by 3 bases, and 12 bases separated the two germline ends. CDR3 in amino acids: CASSGQIVYEQYF. The CDR3 bases are TGTGCCAGCAGCGGACAGATAGTCTACGAGCAGTACTTC.

The rearrangement joins TRBV7-9 to TRBJ2-5; perhaps TRBD2 as D (6 bases). The germline gives CDR1 SEHNR, CDR2 FQNEAQ (reference sequence). The CDR3 length is 12 residues. Between the trimmed V and J ends, which lost 1 base and 9 bases, there was a span of 9 bases. The CDR3 DNA follows: TGTGCCAGCAGCTTAGATCCGGGGGCCCAGTACTTC. Protein: CASSLDPGAQYF.

This chain uses TRBV6-6 with TRBJ2-3; 8 bases are shared with TRBD2. The CDR3 length is 16 residues. Trimming at V came to 5 bases and at J to 6 bases, leaving 13 bases not matched to a gene. The germline CDR1 and CDR2 sequences are MNHNY and SVGAGI (reference sequence). The CDR3 sequence is CASSLHPAGVMDTQYF. The CDR3 DNA follows: TGTGCCAGCAGTCTCCACCCAGCGGGAGTTATGGATACGCAGTATTTT.

The rearrangement links TRBV27 to TRBJ2-5; tentatively, D is TRBD1 or TRBD2 (5 bases each). In germline, CDR1 is MNHEY, CDR2 SMNVEV (reference sequence). This CDR3 region has 14 residues. The V gene lost 3 bases and the J gene lost 5 bases, with 13 bases spanning the gap. CDR3 sequence (DNA): TGTGCCAGCAGTTTTCTACGGGGCGTGGAGACCCAGTACTTC. Translating it yields CASSFLRGVETQYF.

The chain couples TRBV7-8 to TRBJ1-3; 8 bases match TRBD1. Germline V gene sequence: CDR1 SGHVS, CDR2 FQNEAQ. CDR3 length equals 16 residues. With 0 bases clipped from V and 0 bases from J, the junction kept 1 base outside the gene matches. The CDR3 loop reads CASSLAGTGSGNTIYF. The CDR3 nucleotides are TGTGCCAGCAGCTTAGCGGGGACAGGCTCTGGAAACACCATATATTTT.

This clone was counted only a few times. J is TRBJ1-1 and V is TRBV6-5; D possibly corresponds to TRBD1 (5 bases). The germline CDR1 and CDR2 sequences are MNHEY and SVGAGI. This CDR3 has 15 residues. V shed 6 bases and J shed 3 bases, with 17 bases lying between them. The CDR3 bases are TGTGCCAGCAGACCCGGATGGGACGGCCACACTGAAGCTTTCTTT. Protein sequence: CASRPGWDGHTEAFF.

The genes are TRBV5-8 and TRBJ2-1; tentative D call: TRBD2 (7 bases). V lost 5 bases to trimming and J lost 3 bases, with 18 bases between them. Germline CDR1 is SGHTS and CDR2 is YDEGEE. The CDR3 is 16 residues long. DNA of the CDR3: TGTGCCAGCAGGAGGGGAAGGGGGAGGGGCTACAATGAGCAGTTCTTC. As protein: CASRRGRGRGYNEQFF.

V usage is TRBV19 and J usage is TRBJ2-3; no reliable D call. The CDR3 covers 12 residues. Trimming removed 6 bases from V and 2 bases from J, with 6 bases in between. Germline-derived CDR1 and CDR2 are LNHDA and SQIVND (reference sequence). The CDR3 sequence: CASSALTDTQYF. The CDR3 bases are TGTGCCAGTAGCGCACTCACAGATACGCAGTATTTT.

This sequence joins TRBV9 and TRBJ1-2; tentative D call: TRBD1 (6 bases). Germline CDR1 is SGDLS and CDR2 is YYNGEE. Trimming took 2 bases from V and 8 from J, leaving 13 bases between them. This CDR3 comprises 13 residues. CDR3 in amino acids: CASSVRGGVGYTF. The CDR3 DNA sequence: TGTGCCAGCAGCGTCAGGGGAGGTGTCGGCTACACCTTC.

The chain is built from TRBV7-8 and TRBJ2-7; tentatively, D is TRBD2 (6 bases). The CDR3 extends over 15 amino acids. Trimming took 0 bases from V and 3 from J, leaving 12 bases between them. CDR1 and CDR2 from the germline V gene are SGHVS and FQNEAQ. The CDR3 loop reads CASSLAASADYEQYF. CDR3 nucleotide sequence: TGTGCCAGCAGCTTAGCTGCTAGCGCCGACTACGAGCAGTACTTC.

This chain links TRBV4-1 with TRBJ2-3; D unclear. Germline V gene sequence: CDR1 MGHRA, CDR2 YSYEKL. V lost 1 base and J lost 4, with 3 bases in between. The CDR3 has 12 amino acids. The CDR3 DNA follows: TGCGCCAGCAGCCAAGTCTCAGATACGCAGTATTTT. This translates into CASSQVSDTQYF.

This chain connects TRBV4-2 to TRBJ2-3, with TRBD1 matching over 11 bases. V trimming: 5 bases; J trimming: 3 bases; junction bases outside the gene matches: 1. The CDR3 covers 14 residues. Looked up from germline, CDR1 is LGHNA and CDR2 is YNFKEQ. The CDR3 protein is CASSGTGGTDTQYF. The CDR3 region has the DNA TGTGCCAGCAGCGGGACAGGGGGTACAGATACGCAGTATTTT.

The chain employs TRBV2 and TRBJ2-4, with 12 bases lining up with TRBD2. J was trimmed by 0 bases and V by 4 bases; bases with no gene match: 4. The CDR3 is made up of 17 amino acids. CDR1 and CDR2 from the germline V gene are SNHLY and FYNNEI. CDR3 bases: TGTGCCAGCAGTGGGACTAGCGGGACACAAGCCAAAAACATTCAGTACTTC. It codes for CASSGTSGTQAKNIQYF.

The chain combines TRBV3-1 (or the pseudogene TRBV3-2) with TRBJ2-2, with 14 bases lining up with TRBD2. CDR3 length: 16 residues. Germline CDR1 reads LGHDT; CDR2 reads YNNKEL (reference sequence). V trimming: 5 bases; J trimming: 6 bases; junction bases outside the gene matches: 5. CDR3 residues: CASSSRLAGGSGELFF. As DNA, the CDR3 is TGTGCCAGCAGCTCGCGACTAGCGGGAGGGTCCGGGGAGCTGTTTTTT.

The rearrangement links TRBV2 to TRBJ2-1; D tentatively fits TRBD1 or TRBD2 (7 bases each). The germline gives CDR1 SNHLY, CDR2 FYNNEI. Between the trimmed V and J ends, which lost 8 bases and 0 bases, there was a span of 14 bases. This CDR3 is 15 amino acids long. CDR3 protein: CASGEGASSYNEQFF. The CDR3 nucleotides read TGTGCCAGCGGGGAGGGGGCAAGCTCCTACAATGAGCAGTTCTTC.

The sample holds a few counts of this clone. The rearrangement links TRBV28 to TRBJ1-4; 10 bases are shared with TRBD1. Germline CDR1 MDHEN, CDR2 SYDVKM. The CDR3 spans 15 residues. After removal of 5 bases from V and 8 bases from J, the junction contained 8 bases not matched to a gene. The CDR3 nucleotides read TGTGCCAGCAGTCAACCCGGGACAGGGGTGGAAAAACTGTTTTTT. This encodes CASSQPGTGVEKLFF. Supplemented by reference TRBV28 and TRBJ1-4, the full variable domain reads DVKVTQSSRYLVKRTGEKVFLECVQDMDHENMFWYRQDPGLGLRLIYFSYDVKMKEKGDIPEGYSVSREKKERFSLILESASTNQTSMYLCASSQPGTGVEKLFFGSGTQLSVL.

The chain uses TRBV6-5 and TRBJ2-7, with 12 bases matching TRBD2. This CDR3 contains 13 residues. With V trimmed by 9 bases and J by 3 bases, 3 bases remained unmatched. Germline assignment: CDR1 MNHEY and CDR2 SVGAGI. CDR3 nucleotide sequence: TGTGCCAGTTCGACTAGCGGGAGCTACGAGCAGTACTTC. This gives the protein CASSTSGSYEQYF.

This clone came up a few times. Other DNA sequences from this sample encode an identical CDR3 as well. The chain has TRBV6-2 or TRBV6-3 and TRBJ2-2; 10 bases are a match to TRBD2. Trimming cost V 4 bases and J 2 bases; bases outside gene matches: 1. CDR3 length: 15 residues. Germline-derived CDR1 and CDR2 are MNHEY and SVGEGT. CDR3 nucleotides: TGTGCCAGCAGTTTACTAGCGGGAAACACCGGGGAGCTGTTTTTT. Its translation is CASSLLAGNTGELFF.